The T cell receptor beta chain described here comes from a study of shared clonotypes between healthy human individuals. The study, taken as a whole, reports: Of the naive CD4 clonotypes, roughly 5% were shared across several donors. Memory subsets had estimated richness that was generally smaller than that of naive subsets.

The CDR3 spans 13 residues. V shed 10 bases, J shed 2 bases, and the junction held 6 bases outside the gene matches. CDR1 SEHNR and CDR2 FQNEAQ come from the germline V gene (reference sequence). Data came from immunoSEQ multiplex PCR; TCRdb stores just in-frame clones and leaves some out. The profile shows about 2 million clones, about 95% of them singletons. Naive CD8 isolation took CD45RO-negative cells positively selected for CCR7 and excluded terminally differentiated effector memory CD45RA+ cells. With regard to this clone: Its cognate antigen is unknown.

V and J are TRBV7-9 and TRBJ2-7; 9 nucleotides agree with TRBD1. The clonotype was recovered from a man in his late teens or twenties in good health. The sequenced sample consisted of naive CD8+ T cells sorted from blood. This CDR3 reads CATSQGATYEQYF. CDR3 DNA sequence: TGTGCCACTTCACAGGGGGCCACCTACGAGCAGTACTTC.